The 2 T cell receptor beta chains reported below all come from one sample, sequenced in a study of blood T cell repertoires in COVID-19. Clones were sequenced by immunoSEQ multiplex PCR, and TCRdb holds only the in-frame ones, with some missing. The data hold around 30,000 clones, with around nine tenths observed a single time. Sequencing used peripheral blood. The receptors derive from a human donor in a cohort sampled during active COVID-19. The donor label of this sample is uncertain.

This clone was picked up one time. The gene calls are TRBV24-1 and TRBJ2-4; TRBD1 agrees at 12 bases. CDR1 is KGHDR, CDR2 SFDVKD, per germline. V lost 3 bases, J lost 16 bases, and 9 bases stayed unmatched. The CDR3 is 14 residues long. The CDR3 reads CATSDPNRDRGLYF. The CDR3 DNA sequence: TGTGCCACCAGTGATCCAAACCGGGACAGGGGGCTTTACTTC.

V gene TRBV27 combines with J gene TRBJ2-7; tentatively, D is TRBD2 (5 bases). Germline assignment: CDR1 MNHEY and CDR2 SMNVEV (reference sequence). CDR3 size: 15 residues. V was shortened by 0 bases and J by 0 bases, with 9 bases between the two germline ends. The CDR3: CASSLSLGVSYEQYF. The DNA for the CDR3 is TGTGCCAGCAGTTTATCGCTGGGAGTCTCCTACGAGCAGTACTTC.